The text below deals with one T cell receptor (beta chain). Its antigen remains undetermined. No quality values exist for individual bases; no much larger clone is one base distant. Collaborating institutions collected whole blood in K2EDTA tubes following their own protocols. For TCRbeta analysis, collaborator samples were shipped as frozen whole blood, as isolated PBMCs, or as DNA extracted from either sample type. The sample belongs to a study of blood T cell repertoires in COVID-19 (dated by TCRdb to about 2020). Context from the whole study: Samples covering the acute and convalescent phases of COVID-19 were provided by collaborators in the United States, Italy and Spain. The material from the prospective study consisted of cDNA or gDNA derived from T cells, B-cell-depleted T cells, or PBMCs. The dataset comprised deeply sampled blood TCRbeta repertoires from subjects exposed to, actively infected with, or recovered from COVID-19. The repertoires were made available in a free public database intended to serve as a resource for research on the immune response to SARS-CoV-2. The samples were drawn from two sources: the first 160 participants of the ongoing ImmuneRACE study, and about 1,300 subjects contributed by 6 global collaborators. A de-identified subject ID, COVID-19 status, age in years and sex were almost always included in the sample metadata. Where available, HLA class I and class II types were taken from metadata supplied by the sample provider and were not determined by assay-based typing.

TCRbeta CDR3 regions were amplified from genomic DNA by means of the immunoSEQ Assay, a bias-controlled multiplex PCR. As for how the authors treated the data: The number of nucleated cells in each sample was estimated from the amplification of reference gene primers within the assay. To quantify the absolute abundance of each unique TCRbeta CDR3 rearrangement, sequence reads were collapsed and filtered. Productive Simpson clonality was computed per sample as the square root of Simpson's diversity index over productive rearrangements. Entries here come from immuneACCESS through TCRdb and include only in-frame sequences with V and J called. Some clones fail to appear in such tables; in the studies checked, an unresolved V gene covers under half of the shortfall, and the cause of the remainder is unknown. The V and J calls and clone size were taken over from that table, and D and trimming were inferred from the DNA. Here the sample has fewer than 40,000 clones; roughly nine tenths occur a single time. The ten largest clones add up to roughly 9.5% of the sample.

The full study reports these points: The quantity of clinical and demographic metadata differed by source and by participant and was supplied without curation.

Its CDR3 holds 13 amino acids, cysteine through phenylalanine. Only the CDR3 DNA is retained, 39 bases long and in frame from the first base. V is reduced by 4 bases and J by 2 bases, leaving a spacing of 9 bases between them. The germline V gene gives CDR1 as SGHRS and CDR2 as YFSETQ. The clonotype comes from a human donor with active COVID-19. The donor label of this sample is uncertain. The sample was peripheral blood. The receptor chain draws on TRBV5-1 and TRBJ1-1; TRBD1 might be the D gene, on 6 matching bases. The DNA sequence reads TGCGCCAGCAGCGAGGGACAAAACACTGAAGCTTTCTTT. The resulting protein is CASSEGQNTEAFF.